Included here is one T cell receptor (beta chain) sequence, with context. This entry is derived from a study of T cell changes during pregnancy in multiple sclerosis. V lost 6 bases, J lost 3 bases, and 7 bases stayed unmatched. The CDR3 loop spans 16 amino acids. Germline V gives CDR1 SEHNR, CDR2 FQNEAQ (reference sequence). Only in-frame clones appear in the TCRdb table, and some are missing; sequencing was by immunoSEQ multiplex PCR. The table has tens of thousands of clones, about 87% seen once. This clonotype was sampled from a female donor with multiple sclerosis, enrolled in a pregnancy study. The rearrangement links TRBV7-9 to TRBJ2-6, with 8 bases aligning to TRBD1. The starting material was CD4+ T cells from peripheral blood mononuclear cells, obtained in the second trimester of pregnancy. CDR3 nucleotides: TGTGCCAGCAGAGCCGGACAGGGTAGTGGGGCCAACGTCCTGACTTTC. It specifies CASRAGQGSGANVLTF.